This T cell receptor (beta chain) came from a study of T cell clonality in common variable immunodeficiency. Whole-study results and caveats: Fewer deletions and N-nucleotide insertions were reportedly seen in common variable immunodeficiency TCR beta sequences. CVID subjects shared fewer TCRbeta clones than healthy controls did. TCRbeta clonality was increased in CVID versus healthy controls.

Most patients and controls had Caucasian heritage. This clone appeared a few times. Its cognate antigen is unknown. The read gets to within 3 residues of the CDR3 end, and the germline J gene fills in the rest. Other DNA sequences in the same sample also yield this CDR3. The table came from immunoSEQ multiplex PCR; TCRdb's copy has only in-frame clones and leaves some out. The sample shows tens of thousands of clones, no singletons; the ten largest hold roughly 1.5%. Germline CDR1 SGHRS, CDR2 YFSETQ. V dropped 0 bases and J dropped 7 bases, with 14 bases sitting between them. CDR3 length: 15 residues. The V call is TRBV5-1, the J call TRBJ2-1; D is perhaps TRBD1 (6 bases). What was sequenced was peripheral blood mononuclear cells. The sequence was collected from a person aged 18-70 years in good health. The part of the CDR3 DNA that was read is TGCGCCAGCAGCTTGGGGGGGCAGGCTCTTAATGAG. Translation: CASSLGGQALNE. The whole CDR3 sequence is CASSLGGQALNEQFF.